The clone carrying this T cell receptor beta chain was picked up a small number of times. This entry comes from a study of blood T cell repertoires in COVID-19. Overall study: Material from acute and convalescent COVID-19 was sourced from the United States, Italy and Spain. PBMCs, B-cell-depleted T cells, or T cells provided the cDNA or gDNA that made up the material.

CDR3 length: 14 residues. The germline CDR1 and CDR2 sequences are KGHSH and LQKENI. Trimming pared 4 bases from V and 1 base from J, leaving 10 bases between. Original analysis: Quantification of nucleated cells was approximated via reference gene primer amplification. The data were produced by immunoSEQ multiplex PCR, yet TCRdb's version contains in-frame clones alone and is incomplete. D and trimming were read from the DNA, whereas the V and J calls and clone size are those reported in that table. The table records about 220,000 clones, 80% to 90% of them present only once. The source is a woman between 55 and 75 years old who had recovered from COVID-19. Sequencing was done on a sample of peripheral blood. The rearrangement links TRBV18 to TRBJ1-1; tentative D call: TRBD1 (6 bases). CDR3 in DNA: TGTGCCAGCTCACGGTCGGGACAGAACACTGAAGCTTTCTTT. Translated, it gives CASSRSGQNTEAFF.